This TCR beta chain was recovered during a study of blood T cell repertoires in COVID-19. Study background: PBMCs, B-cell-depleted T cells, or T cells provided the cDNA or gDNA that made up the material.

Seattle patients were enrolled while actively infected and followed longitudinally. In the source study's methods: Amplifying reference gene primers gave estimates of nucleated cell counts. The repertoire was sequenced with immunoSEQ multiplex PCR; TCRdb's copy has only in-frame clones and lacks some. The V and J calls and clone size were taken over from that table, and D and trimming were inferred from the DNA. The table lists 150,000 to 200,000 clones, approximately 80% of them singletons. Germline V lookup: CDR1 LGHDT, CDR2 YNNKEL (reference sequence). Trimming pared 1 base from V and 6 bases from J, leaving 11 bases between. This CDR3 is 14 amino acids long.

Sequenced sample: peripheral blood. This TCR came from a man aged 60-69 years with COVID-19, enrolled during active disease. The V gene is TRBV3-1 (or the pseudogene TRBV3-2), the J gene TRBJ2-3; a possible D gene is TRBD2 (5 bases). In nucleotides, the CDR3 is TGTGCCAGCAGCCAAGGGAGAACTAGGGATACGCAGTATTTT. Protein: CASSQGRTRDTQYF.